A selection of T cell receptor beta chains follows, all from one sample in a study of T cells in Graves' hyperthyroidism and ophthalmopathy. MiXCR, run by TCRdb on the multiplex PCR reads, gives a single entry per CDR3 protein. The repertoire holds hundreds of thousands of distinct CDR3 sequences, with over 35% as singletons. The sample consisted of blood. Receptors were obtained from a man between 18 and 35 years old with Graves' hyperthyroidism. CDR3s include the opening cysteine and the closing phenylalanine or tryptophan.

J gene,V gene,CDR3 protein
TRBJ1-2,TRBV25-1,CAIHPGALYTF
TRBJ1-6,TRBV5-5,CASSRQLWENSPLHF
TRBJ1-1,TRBV19,CASSIGRATEAFF
TRBJ1-6,TRBV4-3,CASSQDWPGGNSPLHF
TRBJ2-5,TRBV12-3/TRBV12-4,CASSRNAGTSWETQYF
TRBJ1-2,TRBV19,CASSAPGQGALGYTF
TRBJ1-2,TRBV19,CAGSSAGYTF
TRBJ2-7,TRBV19,CASSRKGRHEQYF
TRBJ1-2,TRBV20-1,CSAASGGAKEGYTF
TRBJ1-4,TRBV11-1,CASSAPGPIIGKLFF
TRBJ1-3,TRBV13,CASSFGALGNTIYF
TRBJ1-2,TRBV29-1,CSVTDRINYGYTF
TRBJ1-1,TRBV5-1,CASSLHSGQGTEAFF
TRBJ1-1,TRBV2,CASKIAQGNTEAFF
TRBJ1-1,TRBV19,CASSMQRNTEAFF
TRBJ1-5,TRBV6-1,CASRPGAVGQPQHF
TRBJ2-7,TRBV7-2,CASSQAASGSYEQYF
TRBJ1-6,TRBV19,CASSSRDNSPLHF
TRBJ1-4,TRBV7-9,CASSLEVNEKLFF
TRBJ1-1,TRBV6-6,CASSLTTGVANTEAFF
TRBJ1-5,TRBV5-1,CASSLMGTGNQPQHF
TRBJ2-7,TRBV14,CASSATGQGTDEQYF
TRBJ1-5,TRBV19,CASSNRSGSFETQHF
TRBJ1-5,TRBV19,CASSIVGQKGQPQHF
TRBJ2-7,TRBV7-8,CASSLVAGNDEQYF
TRBJ2-7,TRBV4-2,CASSQDVGPSLHEQYF
TRBJ1-2,TRBV6-5,CASSYAGTGEGGYTF
TRBJ2-7,TRBV7-9,CASSQPGRTYEQYF
TRBJ2-7,TRBV12-3/TRBV12-4,CASSLGLPYEQYF
TRBJ1-1,TRBV19,CASTQPGRTEAFF
TRBJ1-5,TRBV24-1,CATSDSTGFFNQPQHF
TRBJ2-5,TRBV2,CASSDWGRGETQYF
TRBJ1-5,TRBV2,CASRGGGGQPQHF
TRBJ1-5,TRBV9,CASSGGGYQPQHF
TRBJ2-2,TRBV7-2,CASSLDPREGGELFF
TRBJ2-2,TRBV5-1,CASSPGQLAGELFF
TRBJ2-5,TRBV10-3,CAISDPTRNKQETQYF
TRBJ2-5,TRBV19,CASSWTGTPKETQYF
TRBJ1-2,TRBV5-1,CTSSLADKGGYTF
TRBJ1-1,TRBV4-2,CASSQPAGSANTEAFF
TRBJ1-5,TRBV6-2/TRBV6-3,CASSYSDRGPNQPQHF
TRBJ2-5,TRBV29-1,CSVEGGTEETQYF
TRBJ1-4,TRBV19,CASRRGRPNEKLFF
TRBJ1-2,TRBV29-1,CSQALGDNYGYTF
TRBJ1-5,TRBV19,CASSTHSGGGNQPQHF
TRBJ1-1,TRBV19,CASSITGSTEAFF
TRBJ1-2,TRBV19,CASETRDSRYGYTF
TRBJ1-1,TRBV7-9,CASSFTEPEAFF